This TCR beta chain was found in a study of T cell repertoires in cytomegalovirus infection. Overall study: It was recently identified HLA-C-restricted and well-studied HLA-B-restricted CMV epitopes that the study used. It can be stated that public TCR beta signatures indicated CMV infection as well as a matching HLA type.

V gave up 6 bases and J gave up 2 bases, with 9 bases separating them. Germline assignment: CDR1 SEHNR and CDR2 FQNEAQ (reference sequence). This CDR3 region has 13 residues. TCRdb reprocessed the reads via MiXCR and lists one record per CDR3 protein. Here the sample spans 650,000 to 850,000 distinct CDR3 sequences, about 29% being singletons. General study findings and limits: Within the response measured ex vivo, HLA-C-restricted CMV-specific TCR beta clonotypes were dominant.

The table lists this clonotype with a few counts. No antigen is known for it. This sample comprised cultured CD8+ T cells from PBMCs, obtained from culture after CMV antigen stimulation. V is TRBV7-9 and J is TRBJ2-3; D remains unclear. This TCR was recovered from a human donor in good health (CMV status not recorded). Some clones in this sample may be carry-over from other donors' samples. The CDR3 region has the DNA TGTGCCAGCAGGGCCGGCGCCACAGATACGCAGTATTTT. Translated: CASRAGATDTQYF.